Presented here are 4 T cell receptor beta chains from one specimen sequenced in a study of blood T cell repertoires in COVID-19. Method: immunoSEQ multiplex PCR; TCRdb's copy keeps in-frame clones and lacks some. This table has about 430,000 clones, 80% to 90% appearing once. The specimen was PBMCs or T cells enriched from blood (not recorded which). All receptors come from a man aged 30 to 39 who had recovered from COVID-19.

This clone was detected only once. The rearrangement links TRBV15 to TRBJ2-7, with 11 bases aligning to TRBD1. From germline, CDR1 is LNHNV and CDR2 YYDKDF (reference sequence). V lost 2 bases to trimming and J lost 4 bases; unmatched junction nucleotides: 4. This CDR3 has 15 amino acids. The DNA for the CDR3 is TGTGCCACCAGCAGACCTGGACAGGGGGCTTACGAGCAGTACTTC. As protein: CATSRPGQGAYEQYF.

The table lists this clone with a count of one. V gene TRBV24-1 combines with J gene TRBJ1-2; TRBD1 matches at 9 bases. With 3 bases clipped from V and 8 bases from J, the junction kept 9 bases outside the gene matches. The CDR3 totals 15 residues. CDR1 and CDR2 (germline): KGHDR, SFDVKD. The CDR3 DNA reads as TGTGCCACCAGTGATCCCTCGGGACAGGGATTGGGCTACACCTTC. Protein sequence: CATSDPSGQGLGYTF.

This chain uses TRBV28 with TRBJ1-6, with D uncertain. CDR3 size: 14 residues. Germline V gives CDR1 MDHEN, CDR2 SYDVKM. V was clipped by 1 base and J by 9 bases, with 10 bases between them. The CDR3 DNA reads TGTGCCAGCAGTTTATCTTCAATGAGTTCACCCCTCCACTTT. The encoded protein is CASSLSSMSSPLHF.

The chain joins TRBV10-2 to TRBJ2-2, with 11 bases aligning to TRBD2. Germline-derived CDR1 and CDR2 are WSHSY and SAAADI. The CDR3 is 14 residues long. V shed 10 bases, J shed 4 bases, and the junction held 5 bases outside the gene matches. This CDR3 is CATNSGRGTGELFF. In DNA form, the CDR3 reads TGCGCCACCAATAGCGGGAGGGGCACCGGGGAGCTGTTTTTT.